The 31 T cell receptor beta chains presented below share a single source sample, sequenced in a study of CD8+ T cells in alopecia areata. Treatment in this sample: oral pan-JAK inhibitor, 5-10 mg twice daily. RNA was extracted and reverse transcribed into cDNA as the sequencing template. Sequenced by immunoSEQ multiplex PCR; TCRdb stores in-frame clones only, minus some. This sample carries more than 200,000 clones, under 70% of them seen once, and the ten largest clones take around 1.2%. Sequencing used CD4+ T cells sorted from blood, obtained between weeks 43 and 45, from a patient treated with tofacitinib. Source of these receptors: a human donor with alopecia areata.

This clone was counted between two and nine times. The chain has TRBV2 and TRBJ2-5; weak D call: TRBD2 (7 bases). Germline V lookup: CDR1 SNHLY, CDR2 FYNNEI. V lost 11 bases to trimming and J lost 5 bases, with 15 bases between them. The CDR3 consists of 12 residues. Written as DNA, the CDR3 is TGTGCCCGGGGGGCCGGGGCGGAGACCCAGTACTTC. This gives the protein CARGAGAETQYF.

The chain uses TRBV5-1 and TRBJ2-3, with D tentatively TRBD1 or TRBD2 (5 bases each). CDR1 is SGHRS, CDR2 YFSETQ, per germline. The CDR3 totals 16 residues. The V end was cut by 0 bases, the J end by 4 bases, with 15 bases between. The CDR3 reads CASSLVGTSGADTQYF. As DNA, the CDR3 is TGCGCCAGCAGCTTGGTTGGGACCTCTGGGGCAGATACGCAGTATTTT.

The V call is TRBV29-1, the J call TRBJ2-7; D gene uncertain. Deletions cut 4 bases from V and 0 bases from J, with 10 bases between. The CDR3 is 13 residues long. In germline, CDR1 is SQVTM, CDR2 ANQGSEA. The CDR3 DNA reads TGCAGCGTTGGTGAGGACCCCTCCTACGAGCAGTACTTC. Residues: CSVGEDPSYEQYF.

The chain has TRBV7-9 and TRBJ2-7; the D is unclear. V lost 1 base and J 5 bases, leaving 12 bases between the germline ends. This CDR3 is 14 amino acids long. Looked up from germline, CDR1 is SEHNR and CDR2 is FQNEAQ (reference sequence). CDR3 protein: CASSLVALRDEQYF. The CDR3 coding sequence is TGTGCCAGCAGCTTAGTCGCCCTTAGGGACGAGCAGTACTTC.

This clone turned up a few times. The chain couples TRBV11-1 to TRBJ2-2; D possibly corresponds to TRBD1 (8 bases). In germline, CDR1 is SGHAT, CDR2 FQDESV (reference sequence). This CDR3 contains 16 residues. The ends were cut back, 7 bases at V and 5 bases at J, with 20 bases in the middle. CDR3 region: CASNLRTGRETGELFF. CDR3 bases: TGTGCCAGCAACCTACGGACAGGGAGGGAAACCGGGGAGCTGTTTTTT.

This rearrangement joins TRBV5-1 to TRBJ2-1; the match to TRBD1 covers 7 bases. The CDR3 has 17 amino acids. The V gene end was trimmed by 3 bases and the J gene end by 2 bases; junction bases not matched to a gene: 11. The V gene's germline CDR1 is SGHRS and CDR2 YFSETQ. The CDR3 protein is CASSSHVNRGAYNEQFF. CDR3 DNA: TGCGCCAGCAGCTCACACGTAAACAGGGGAGCCTACAATGAGCAGTTCTTC.

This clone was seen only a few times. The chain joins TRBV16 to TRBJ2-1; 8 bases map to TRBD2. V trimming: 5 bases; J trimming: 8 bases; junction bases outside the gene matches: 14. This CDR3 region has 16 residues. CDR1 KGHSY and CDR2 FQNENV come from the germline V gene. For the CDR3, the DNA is TGTGCCAGCAGCATCTTAGACGGGGGGGCTGTCCATGAGCAGTTCTTC. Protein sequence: CASSILDGGAVHEQFF.

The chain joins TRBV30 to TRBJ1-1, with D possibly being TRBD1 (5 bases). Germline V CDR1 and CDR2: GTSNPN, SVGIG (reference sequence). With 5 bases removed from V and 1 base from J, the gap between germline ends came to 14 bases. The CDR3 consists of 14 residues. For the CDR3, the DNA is TGTGCCTGGTCCGGTGGGGCAGCGAACACTGAAGCTTTCTTT. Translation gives CAWSGGAANTEAFF.

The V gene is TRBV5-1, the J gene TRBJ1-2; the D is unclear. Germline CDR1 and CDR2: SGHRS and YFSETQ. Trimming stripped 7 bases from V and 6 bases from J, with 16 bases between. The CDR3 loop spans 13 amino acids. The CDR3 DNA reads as TGCGCCAGCCGTCTCAGTGAAGTGGATGGCTACACCTTC. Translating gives CASRLSEVDGYTF.

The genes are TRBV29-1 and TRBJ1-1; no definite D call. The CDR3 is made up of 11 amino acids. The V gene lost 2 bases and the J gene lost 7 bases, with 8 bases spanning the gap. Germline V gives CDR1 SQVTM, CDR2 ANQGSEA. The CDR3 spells CSVELAFEAFF. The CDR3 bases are TGCAGCGTTGAATTGGCCTTTGAAGCTTTCTTT.

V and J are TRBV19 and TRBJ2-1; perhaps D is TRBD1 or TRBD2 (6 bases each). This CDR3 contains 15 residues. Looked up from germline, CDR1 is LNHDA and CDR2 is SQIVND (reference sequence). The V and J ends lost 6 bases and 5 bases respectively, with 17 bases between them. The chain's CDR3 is CASSYAEGGHNEQFF. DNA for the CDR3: TGTGCCAGTAGCTACGCCGAGGGGGGACACAATGAGCAGTTCTTC.

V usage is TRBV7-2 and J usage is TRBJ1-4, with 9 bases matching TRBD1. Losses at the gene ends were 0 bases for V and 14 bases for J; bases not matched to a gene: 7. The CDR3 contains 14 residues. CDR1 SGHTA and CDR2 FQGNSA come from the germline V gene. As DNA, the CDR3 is TGTGCCAGCAGCTTAGCCGCCAGGGGGACAGGGCTGTTTTTT. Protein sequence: CASSLAARGTGLFF.

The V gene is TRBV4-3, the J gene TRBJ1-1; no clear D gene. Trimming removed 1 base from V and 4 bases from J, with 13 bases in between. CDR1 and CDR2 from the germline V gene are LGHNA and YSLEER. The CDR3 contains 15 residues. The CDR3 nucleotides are TGCGCCAGCAGCCAAGCCGTCGTTAGCGGCACTGAAGCTTTCTTT. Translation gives CASSQAVVSGTEAFF.

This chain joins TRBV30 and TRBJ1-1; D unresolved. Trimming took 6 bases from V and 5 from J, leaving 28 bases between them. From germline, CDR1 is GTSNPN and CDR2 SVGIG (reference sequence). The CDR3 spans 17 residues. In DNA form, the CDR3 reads TGTGCCTGTAGGCCGGAAAACCTAGCGGCGTTGGAGACTGAAGCTTTCTTT. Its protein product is CACRPENLAALETEAFF.

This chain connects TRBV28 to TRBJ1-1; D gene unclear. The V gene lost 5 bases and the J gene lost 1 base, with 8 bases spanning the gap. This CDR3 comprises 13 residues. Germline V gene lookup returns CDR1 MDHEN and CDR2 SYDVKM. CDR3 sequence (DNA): TGTGCCAGCAGTACCGTACAGAACACTGAAGCTTTCTTT. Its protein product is CASSTVQNTEAFF. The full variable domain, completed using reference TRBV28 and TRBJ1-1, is DVKVTQSSRYLVKRTGEKVFLECVQDMDHENMFWYRQDPGLGLRLIYFSYDVKMKEKGDIPEGYSVSREKKERFSLILESASTNQTSMYLCASSTVQNTEAFFGQGTRLTVV.

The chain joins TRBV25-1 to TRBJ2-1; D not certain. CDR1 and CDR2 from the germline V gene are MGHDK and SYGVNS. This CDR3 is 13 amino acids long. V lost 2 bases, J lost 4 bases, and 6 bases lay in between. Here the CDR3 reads CASSEARYNEQFF. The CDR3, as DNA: TGTGCCAGCAGTGAAGCGCGGTACAATGAGCAGTTCTTC.

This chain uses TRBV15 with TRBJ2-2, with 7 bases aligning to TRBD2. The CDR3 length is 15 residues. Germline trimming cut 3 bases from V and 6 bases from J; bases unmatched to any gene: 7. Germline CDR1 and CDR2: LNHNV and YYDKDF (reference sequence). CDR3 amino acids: CATSSLGGKAGELFF. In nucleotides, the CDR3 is TGTGCCACCAGCAGCCTGGGGGGGAAGGCCGGGGAGCTGTTTTTT.

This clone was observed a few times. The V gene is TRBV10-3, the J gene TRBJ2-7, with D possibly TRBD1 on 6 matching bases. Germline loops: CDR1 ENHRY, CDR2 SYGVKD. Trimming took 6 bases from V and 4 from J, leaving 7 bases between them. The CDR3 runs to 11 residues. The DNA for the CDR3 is TGTGCCATCAGACAGGGTTACGAGCAGTACTTC. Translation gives CAIRQGYEQYF.

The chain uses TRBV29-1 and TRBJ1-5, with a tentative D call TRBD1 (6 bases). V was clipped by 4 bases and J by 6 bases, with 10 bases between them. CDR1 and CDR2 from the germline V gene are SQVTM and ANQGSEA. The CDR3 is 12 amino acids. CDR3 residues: CSVAGAGQPQHF. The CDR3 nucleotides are TGCAGCGTTGCAGGGGCGGGTCAGCCCCAGCATTTT.

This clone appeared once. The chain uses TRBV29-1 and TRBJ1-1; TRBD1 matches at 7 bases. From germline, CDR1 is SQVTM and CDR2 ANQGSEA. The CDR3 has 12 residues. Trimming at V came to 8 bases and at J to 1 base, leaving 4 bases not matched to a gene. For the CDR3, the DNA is TGCAGCTGGGGACAGACGAACACTGAAGCTTTCTTT. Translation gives CSWGQTNTEAFF.

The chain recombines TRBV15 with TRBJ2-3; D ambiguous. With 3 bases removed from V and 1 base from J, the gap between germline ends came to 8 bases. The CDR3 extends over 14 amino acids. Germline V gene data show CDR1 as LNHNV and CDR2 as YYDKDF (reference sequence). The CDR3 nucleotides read TGTGCCACCAGCAGCCGGCCCGGCACAGATACGCAGTATTTT. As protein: CATSSRPGTDTQYF.

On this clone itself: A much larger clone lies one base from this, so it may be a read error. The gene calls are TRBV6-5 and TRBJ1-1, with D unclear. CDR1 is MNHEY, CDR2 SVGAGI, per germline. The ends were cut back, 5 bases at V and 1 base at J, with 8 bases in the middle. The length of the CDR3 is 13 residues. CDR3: CASSPVGNTEAFF. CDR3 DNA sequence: TGTGCCAGCAGTCCCGTTGGGAACACTGAAGCTTTCTTT.

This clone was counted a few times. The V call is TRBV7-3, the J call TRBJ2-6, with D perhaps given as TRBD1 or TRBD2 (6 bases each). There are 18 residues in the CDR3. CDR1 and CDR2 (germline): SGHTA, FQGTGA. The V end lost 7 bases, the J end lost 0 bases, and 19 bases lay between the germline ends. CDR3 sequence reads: CASILGGRGGSGANVLTF. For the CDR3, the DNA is TGTGCCAGCATTCTAGGGGGGCGCGGTGGCTCTGGGGCCAACGTCCTGACTTTC.

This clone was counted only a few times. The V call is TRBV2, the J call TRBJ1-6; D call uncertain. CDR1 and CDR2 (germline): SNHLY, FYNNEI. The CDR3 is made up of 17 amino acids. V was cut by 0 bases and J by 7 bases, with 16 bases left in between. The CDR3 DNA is TGTGCCAGCAGTGAAGCTTTTGGAGCCCGGGGAAATTCACCCCTCCACTTT. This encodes CASSEAFGARGNSPLHF. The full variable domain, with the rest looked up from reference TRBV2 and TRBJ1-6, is EPEVTQTPSHQVTQMGQEVILRCVPISNHLYFYWYRQILGQKVEFLVSFYNNEISEKSEIFDDQFSVERPDGSNFTLKIRSTKLEDSAMYFCASSEAFGARGNSPLHFGNGTRLTVT.

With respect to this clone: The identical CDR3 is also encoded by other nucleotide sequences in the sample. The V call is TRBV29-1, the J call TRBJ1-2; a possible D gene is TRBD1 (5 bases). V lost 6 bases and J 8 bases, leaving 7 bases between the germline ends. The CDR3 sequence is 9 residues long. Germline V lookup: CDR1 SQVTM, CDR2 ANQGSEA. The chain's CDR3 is CSVGEGYTF. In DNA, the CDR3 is TGCAGCGTGGGGGAGGGCTACACCTTC.

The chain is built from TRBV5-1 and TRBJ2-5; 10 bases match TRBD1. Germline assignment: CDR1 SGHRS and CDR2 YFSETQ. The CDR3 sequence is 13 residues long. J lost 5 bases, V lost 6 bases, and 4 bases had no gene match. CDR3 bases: TGCGCCAGCAACAGGGACAGGGGTGAGACCCAGTACTTC. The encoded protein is CASNRDRGETQYF.

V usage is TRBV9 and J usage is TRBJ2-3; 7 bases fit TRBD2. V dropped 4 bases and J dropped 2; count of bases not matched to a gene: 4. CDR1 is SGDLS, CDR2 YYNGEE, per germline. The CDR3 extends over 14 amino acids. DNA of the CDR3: TGTGCCAGCAGCCCACTAGCGACCACAGATACGCAGTATTTT. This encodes CASSPLATTDTQYF.

CDR3 DNA sequence: TGCGCCAGCAGCCAATCAACCCTAGCGGGTCTAGGGAATGAGCAGTTCTTC. The encoded protein is CASSQSTLAGLGNEQFF. The V call is TRBV4-3, the J call TRBJ2-1; TRBD2 matches at 8 bases. The V segment lost 2 bases and the J segment 7 bases; nucleotides outside the gene matches: 13. Looked up from germline, CDR1 is LGHNA and CDR2 is YSLEER. The CDR3 contains 17 residues.

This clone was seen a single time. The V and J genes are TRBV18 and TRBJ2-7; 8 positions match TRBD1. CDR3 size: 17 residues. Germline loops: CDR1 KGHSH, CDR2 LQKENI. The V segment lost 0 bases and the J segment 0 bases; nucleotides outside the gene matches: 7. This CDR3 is CASSPPMGQGASYEQYF. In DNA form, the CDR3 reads TGTGCCAGCTCACCACCGATGGGGCAGGGGGCCTCCTACGAGCAGTACTTC. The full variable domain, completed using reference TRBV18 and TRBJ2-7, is NAGVMQNPRHLVRRRGQEARLRCSPMKGHSHVYWYRQLPEEGLKFMVYLQKENIIDESGMPKERFSAEFPKEGPSILRIQQVVRGDSAAYFCASSPPMGQGASYEQYFGPGTRLTVT.

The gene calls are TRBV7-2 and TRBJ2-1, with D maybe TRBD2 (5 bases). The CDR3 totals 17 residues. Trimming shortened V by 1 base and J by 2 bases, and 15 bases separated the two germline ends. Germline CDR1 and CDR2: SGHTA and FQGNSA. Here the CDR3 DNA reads TGTGCCAGCAGCTTAGAGTCAGCGGACTCTGCCTACAATGAGCAGTTCTTC. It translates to CASSLESADSAYNEQFF.

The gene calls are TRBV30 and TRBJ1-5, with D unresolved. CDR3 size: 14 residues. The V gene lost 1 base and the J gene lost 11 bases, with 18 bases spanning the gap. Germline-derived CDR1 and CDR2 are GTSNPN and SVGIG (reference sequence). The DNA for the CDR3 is TGTGCCTGGAGTGGGGCAGGATGGAGTTCGGCCCAGCATTTT. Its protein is CAWSGAGWSSAQHF.